This T cell receptor beta chain was identified during a study of shared clonotypes between healthy human individuals. General observations from the study: Sampling was confined to blood; repertoires within tissues likely differ.

Looked up from germline, CDR1 is SGHRS and CDR2 is YFSETQ. The CDR3 covers 15 residues. At the deep level, the assay was run. Produced via immunoSEQ multiplex PCR; TCRdb's table is partial and in-frame only. The sample carries about 2 million clones, about 94% recorded once. Terminally differentiated effector memory CD45RA+ cells were excluded from the naive CD8 cells, which were CD45RO-negative and positively selected for CCR7. Details on this clone: The antigen is undetermined. One end of the junction varies from germline; a read error may be responsible.

The specimen sequenced was naive CD8+ T cells sorted from blood. The chain has TRBV5-1 and TRBJ1-1; tentative D call: TRBD1 (5 bases). The TCR was taken from a man in his late teens or twenties in good health. In DNA, the CDR3 is TGCGCCAGCAGTTTGGGGCGCGGGACGGGAGTGGAAGCTTTCTTT. This codes for CASSLGRGTGVEAFF.